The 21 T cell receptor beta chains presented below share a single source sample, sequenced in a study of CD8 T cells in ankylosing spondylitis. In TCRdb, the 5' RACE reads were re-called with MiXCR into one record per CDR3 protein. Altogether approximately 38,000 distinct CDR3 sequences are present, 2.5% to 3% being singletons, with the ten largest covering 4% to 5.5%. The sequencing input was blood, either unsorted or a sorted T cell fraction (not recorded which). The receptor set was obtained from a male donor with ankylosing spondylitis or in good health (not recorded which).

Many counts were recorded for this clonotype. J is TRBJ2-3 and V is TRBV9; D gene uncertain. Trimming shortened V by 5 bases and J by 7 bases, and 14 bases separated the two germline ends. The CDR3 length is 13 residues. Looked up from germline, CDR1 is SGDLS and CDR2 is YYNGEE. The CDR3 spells CASSPPKGHTQYF. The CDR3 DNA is TGTGCCAGCAGTCCCCCGAAAGGGCATACGCAGTATTTT.

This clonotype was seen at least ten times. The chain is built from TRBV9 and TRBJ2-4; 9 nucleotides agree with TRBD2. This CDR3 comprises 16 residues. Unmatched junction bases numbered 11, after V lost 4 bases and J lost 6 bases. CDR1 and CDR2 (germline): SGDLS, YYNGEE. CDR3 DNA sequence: TGTGCCAGCAGCCCGGGGGCGGGAGGGGATGGAAACATTCAGTACTTC. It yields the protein CASSPGAGGDGNIQYF.

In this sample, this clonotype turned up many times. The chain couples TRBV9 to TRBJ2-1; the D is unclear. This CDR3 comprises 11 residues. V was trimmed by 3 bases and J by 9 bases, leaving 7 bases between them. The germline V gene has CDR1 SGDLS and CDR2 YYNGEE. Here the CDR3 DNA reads TGTGCCAGCAGCGGAACGAGTGAGCAGTTCTTC. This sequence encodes CASSGTSEQFF. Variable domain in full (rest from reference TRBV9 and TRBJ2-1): DSGVTQTPKHLITATGQRVTLRCSPRSGDLSVYWYQQSLDQGLQFLIQYYNGEERAKGNILERFSAQQFPDLHSELNLSSLELGDSALYFCASSGTSEQFFGPGTRLTVL.

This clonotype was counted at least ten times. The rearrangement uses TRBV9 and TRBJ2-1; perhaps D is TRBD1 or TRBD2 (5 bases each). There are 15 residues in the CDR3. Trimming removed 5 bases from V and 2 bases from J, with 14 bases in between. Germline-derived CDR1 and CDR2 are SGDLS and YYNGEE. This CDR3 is CASSDGAEPYNEQFF. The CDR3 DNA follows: TGTGCCAGCAGTGACGGGGCGGAACCCTACAATGAGCAGTTCTTC.

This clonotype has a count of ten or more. This CDR3 reads CASSNGPRVYEQYF. In DNA, the CDR3 is TGTGCCAGCAGCAACGGTCCTCGAGTCTACGAGCAGTACTTC. The V and J genes are TRBV9 and TRBJ2-7; D unclear. Per germline, CDR1 SGDLS and CDR2 YYNGEE. Trimming stripped 4 bases from V and 3 bases from J, with 14 bases between. The CDR3 is made up of 14 amino acids.

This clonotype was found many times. The DNA for the CDR3 is TGTGCCAGCAGCGAGGGAGACAGTTACAATGAGCAGTTCTTC. Amino acid sequence: CASSEGDSYNEQFF. This chain joins TRBV9 and TRBJ2-1; either TRBD1 or TRBD2 may fit D (5 bases each). Germline V gene sequence: CDR1 SGDLS, CDR2 YYNGEE. Trimming pared 3 bases from V and 4 bases from J, leaving 11 bases between. The CDR3 has 14 amino acids.

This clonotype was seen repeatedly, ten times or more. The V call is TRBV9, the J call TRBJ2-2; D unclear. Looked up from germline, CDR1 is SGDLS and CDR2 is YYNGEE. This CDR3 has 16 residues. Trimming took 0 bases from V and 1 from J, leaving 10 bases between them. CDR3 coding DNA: TGTGCCAGCAGCGTAGGCTCCTCTAGGAACACCGGGGAGCTGTTTTTT. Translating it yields CASSVGSSRNTGELFF.

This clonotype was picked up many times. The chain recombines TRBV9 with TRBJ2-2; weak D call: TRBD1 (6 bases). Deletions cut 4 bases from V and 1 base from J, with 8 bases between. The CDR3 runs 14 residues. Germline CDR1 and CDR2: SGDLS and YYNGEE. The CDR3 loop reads CASSMGQNTGELFF. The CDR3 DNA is TGTGCCAGCAGCATGGGACAGAACACCGGGGAGCTGTTTTTT.

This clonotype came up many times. The CDR3 reads CASSVVGTGFEQFF. DNA of the CDR3: TGTGCCAGCAGCGTAGTGGGGACAGGGTTTGAGCAGTTCTTC. The chain employs TRBV9 and TRBJ2-1, with TRBD1 identical over 9 bases. From germline, CDR1 is SGDLS and CDR2 YYNGEE. CDR3 length: 14 residues. The trim removed 0 bases at V and 9 bases at J, leaving 4 bases unmatched.

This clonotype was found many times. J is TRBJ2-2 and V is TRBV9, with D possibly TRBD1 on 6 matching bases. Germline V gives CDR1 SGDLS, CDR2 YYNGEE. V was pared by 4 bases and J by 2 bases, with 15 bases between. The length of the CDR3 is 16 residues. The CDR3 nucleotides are TGTGCCAGCAGCATCCAACCGGGACAAAACACCGGGGAGCTGTTTTTT. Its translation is CASSIQPGQNTGELFF.

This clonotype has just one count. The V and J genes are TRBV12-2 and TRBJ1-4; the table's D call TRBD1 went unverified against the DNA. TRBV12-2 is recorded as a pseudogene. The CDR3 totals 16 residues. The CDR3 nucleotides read TGTGCAAGTCGCTTCCTCCCGGGACAGGGGGCGGAAAAACTGTTTTTT. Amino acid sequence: CASRFLPGQGAEKLFF.

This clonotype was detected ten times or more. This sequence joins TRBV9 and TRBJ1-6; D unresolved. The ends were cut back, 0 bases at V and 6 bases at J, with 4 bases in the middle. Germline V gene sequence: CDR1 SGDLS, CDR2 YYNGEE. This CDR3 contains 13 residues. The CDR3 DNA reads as TGTGCCAGCAGCGTAGCCGTTAATTCACCCCTCCACTTT. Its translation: CASSVAVNSPLHF.

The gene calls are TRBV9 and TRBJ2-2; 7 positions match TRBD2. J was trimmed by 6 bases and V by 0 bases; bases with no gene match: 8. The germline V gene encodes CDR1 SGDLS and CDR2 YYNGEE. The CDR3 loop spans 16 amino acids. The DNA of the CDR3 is TGTGCCAGCAGCGTAGGGGGAGGGAGGGCCCCCGGGGAGCTGTTTTTT. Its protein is CASSVGGGRAPGELFF. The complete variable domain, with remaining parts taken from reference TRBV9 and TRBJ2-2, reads DSGVTQTPKHLITATGQRVTLRCSPRSGDLSVYWYQQSLDQGLQFLIQYYNGEERAKGNILERFSAQQFPDLHSELNLSSLELGDSALYFCASSVGGGRAPGELFFGEGSRLTVL.

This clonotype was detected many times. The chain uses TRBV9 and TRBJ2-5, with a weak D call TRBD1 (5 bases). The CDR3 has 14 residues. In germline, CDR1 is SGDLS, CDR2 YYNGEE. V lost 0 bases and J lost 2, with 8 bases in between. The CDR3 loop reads CASSVGPGQETQYF. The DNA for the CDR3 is TGTGCCAGCAGCGTAGGCCCAGGGCAAGAGACCCAGTACTTC. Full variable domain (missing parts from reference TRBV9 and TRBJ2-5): DSGVTQTPKHLITATGQRVTLRCSPRSGDLSVYWYQQSLDQGLQFLIQYYNGEERAKGNILERFSAQQFPDLHSELNLSSLELGDSALYFCASSVGPGQETQYFGPGTRLLVL.

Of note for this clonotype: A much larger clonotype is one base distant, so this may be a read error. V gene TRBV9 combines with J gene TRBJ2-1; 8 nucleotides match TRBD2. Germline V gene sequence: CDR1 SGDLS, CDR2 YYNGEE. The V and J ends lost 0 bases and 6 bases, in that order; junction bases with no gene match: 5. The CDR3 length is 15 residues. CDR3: CASSVASGSLNEQFF. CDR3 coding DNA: TGTGCCAGCAGCGTAGCAAGCGGGAGCCTCAATGAGCAGTTCTTC.

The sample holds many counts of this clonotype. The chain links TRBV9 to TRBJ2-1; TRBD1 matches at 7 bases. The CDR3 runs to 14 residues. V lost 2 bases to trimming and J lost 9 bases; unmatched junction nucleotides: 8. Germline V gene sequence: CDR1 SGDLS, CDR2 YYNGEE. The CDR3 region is CASSVGNRGFEQFF. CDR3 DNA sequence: TGTGCCAGCAGCGTGGGCAACAGGGGATTTGAGCAGTTCTTC.

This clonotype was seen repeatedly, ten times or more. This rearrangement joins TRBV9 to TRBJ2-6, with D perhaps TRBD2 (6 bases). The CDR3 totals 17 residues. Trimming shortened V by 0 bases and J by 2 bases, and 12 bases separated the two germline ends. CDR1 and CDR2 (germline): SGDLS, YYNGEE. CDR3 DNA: TGTGCCAGCAGCGTAGCGGAGGGTTTGGCTGGGGCCAACGTCCTGACTTTC. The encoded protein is CASSVAEGLAGANVLTF.

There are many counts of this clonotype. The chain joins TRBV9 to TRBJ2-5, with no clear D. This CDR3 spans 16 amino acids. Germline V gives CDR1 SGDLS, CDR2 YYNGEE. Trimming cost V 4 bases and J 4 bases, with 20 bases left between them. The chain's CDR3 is CASSPIQFRERETQYF. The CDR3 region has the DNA TGTGCCAGCAGCCCCATTCAGTTCAGAGAGCGAGAGACCCAGTACTTC.

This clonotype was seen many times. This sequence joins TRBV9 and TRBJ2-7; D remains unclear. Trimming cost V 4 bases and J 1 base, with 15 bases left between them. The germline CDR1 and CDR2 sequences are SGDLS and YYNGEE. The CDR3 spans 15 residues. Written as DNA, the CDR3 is TGTGCCAGCAGCCCCCGTATAGTAGGGTCCTACGAGCAGTACTTC. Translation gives CASSPRIVGSYEQYF.

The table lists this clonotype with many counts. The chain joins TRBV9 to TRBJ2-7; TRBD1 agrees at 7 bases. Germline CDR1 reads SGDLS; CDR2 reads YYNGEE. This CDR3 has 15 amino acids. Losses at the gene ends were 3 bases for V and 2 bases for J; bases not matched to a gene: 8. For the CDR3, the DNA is TGTGCCAGCAGCGCCCTAGGACAGGCTACCTACGAGCAGTACTTC. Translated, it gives CASSALGQATYEQYF.

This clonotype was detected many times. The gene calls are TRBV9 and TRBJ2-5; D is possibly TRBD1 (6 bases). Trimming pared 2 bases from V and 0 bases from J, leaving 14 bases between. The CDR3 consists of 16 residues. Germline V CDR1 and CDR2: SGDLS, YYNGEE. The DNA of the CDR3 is TGTGCCAGCAGCGTTGGGGACACGATGTACCAAGAGACCCAGTACTTC. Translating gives CASSVGDTMYQETQYF.